These 15 T cell receptor beta chains share one sample of origin, sequenced in a study of T cell responses to AZD1222 COVID-19 vaccine. Sequencing was performed with immunoSEQ multiplex PCR; in TCRdb, only in-frame clones are kept and a portion is missing. Of about 140,000 clones in the sample, about 94% were seen once. Specimen: peripheral blood, collected 28 days after the second AZD1222 dose. Receptors were obtained from an adult who received the AZD1222 COVID-19 vaccine.

CDR3 sequence: CASSEMAASDTQYF. The CDR3 bases are TGTGCCAGCAGTGAGATGGCGGCCTCAGATACGCAGTATTTT. This rearrangement joins TRBV6-4 to TRBJ2-3; D call uncertain. This CDR3 spans 14 amino acids. Trimming pared 3 bases from V and 4 bases from J, leaving 11 bases between. Germline-derived CDR1 and CDR2 are MRHNA and SNTAGT.

This chain uses TRBV7-3 with TRBJ2-5, with D perhaps TRBD1 or TRBD2 (6 bases each). Germline V lookup: CDR1 SGHTA, CDR2 FQGTGA. V was shortened by 11 bases and J by 5 bases, with 21 bases between the two germline ends. The CDR3 has 14 amino acids. The CDR3 reads CARIRGPPGETQYF. As DNA, the CDR3 is TGTGCCCGTATTCGGGGGCCGCCTGGGGAGACCCAGTACTTC.

This clone has only a few counts. This rearrangement joins TRBV4-2 to TRBJ2-7, with 7 bases aligning to TRBD1. CDR1 and CDR2 from the germline V gene are LGHNA and YNFKEQ. CDR3 length: 16 residues. The junction had 8 bases not matched to a gene; V was cut back by 0 bases and J by 3 bases. The CDR3 nucleotides are TGTGCCAGCAGCCAAGAGGGACCGGGACAGCTCTACGAGCAGTACTTC. It codes for CASSQEGPGQLYEQYF.

In this sample, this clone turned up a few times. The CDR3 protein is CASSANWGTEAFF. DNA of the CDR3: TGTGCCAGCAGTGCCAATTGGGGCACTGAAGCTTTCTTT. The rearrangement links TRBV2 to TRBJ1-1; D not certain. Trimming pared 4 bases from V and 4 bases from J, leaving 10 bases between. Germline lookup yields CDR1 SNHLY and CDR2 FYNNEI. This CDR3 has 13 amino acids.

The J gene is TRBJ2-2, the V gene TRBV28; 7 bases fit TRBD1. The V gene end was trimmed by 8 bases and the J gene end by 4 bases; junction bases not matched to a gene: 10. Per the germline V gene, CDR1 is MDHEN and CDR2 is SYDVKM. There are 15 residues in the CDR3. The CDR3 nucleotides are TGTGCCAGCGGCTCTCCGGGACAGAGCACCGGGGAGCTGTTTTTT. This gives the protein CASGSPGQSTGELFF. Supplemented by reference TRBV28 and TRBJ2-2, the full variable domain reads DVKVTQSSRYLVKRTGEKVFLECVQDMDHENMFWYRQDPGLGLRLIYFSYDVKMKEKGDIPEGYSVSREKKERFSLILESASTNQTSMYLCASGSPGQSTGELFFGEGSRLTVL.

The rearrangement links TRBV14 to TRBJ1-2; no clear D. This CDR3 has 15 residues. CDR1 and CDR2 from the germline V gene are SGHDN and FVKESK. Trimming shortened V by 0 bases and J by 3 bases, and 11 bases separated the two germline ends. CDR3 in amino acids: CASSQESQADYGYTF. Written as DNA, the CDR3 is TGTGCCAGCAGCCAAGAGTCCCAGGCAGACTATGGCTACACCTTC.

The chain carries TRBV28 and TRBJ2-7; 8 bases map to TRBD1. There are 19 residues in the CDR3. CDR1 is MDHEN, CDR2 SYDVKM, per germline. The junction had 20 bases not matched to a gene; V was cut back by 3 bases and J by 4 bases. CDR3 loop: CASSFSAHYRGKVRYEQYF. CDR3 DNA: TGTGCCAGCAGTTTCTCGGCCCACTACAGGGGGAAAGTTCGTTACGAGCAGTACTTC.

This clone was picked up one time. The CDR3 protein is CASSQTGDRNQPQHF. CDR3 nucleotides: TGTGCCAGCTCACAGACAGGGGACCGGAATCAGCCCCAGCATTTT. This chain uses TRBV18 with TRBJ1-5; TRBD1 agrees at 8 bases. Germline CDR1 KGHSH, CDR2 LQKENI. This CDR3 has 15 residues. V lost 4 bases and J lost 4; bases outside the gene matches: 6.

This chain links TRBV14 with TRBJ2-7; D not certain. CDR1 SGHDN and CDR2 FVKESK come from the germline V gene. The CDR3 spans 12 residues. Trimming took 3 bases from V and 2 from J, leaving 5 bases between them. Written as DNA, the CDR3 is TGTGCCAGCAGCCAGGGCGCCTACGAGCAGTACTTC. It codes for CASSQGAYEQYF.

This chain connects TRBV6-1 to TRBJ2-3; 9 bases are a match to TRBD2. Unmatched junction bases numbered 9, after V lost 1 base and J lost 4 bases. CDR3 length: 17 amino acids. Looked up from germline, CDR1 is MNHNS and CDR2 is SASEGT. The CDR3 loop is CASSEVIAGGPSDTQYF. Written as DNA, the CDR3 is TGTGCCAGCAGTGAAGTAATTGCGGGGGGGCCATCAGATACGCAGTATTTT.

The chain combines TRBV4-3 with TRBJ2-1, with 8 positions matching TRBD2. Looked up from germline, CDR1 is LGHNA and CDR2 is YSLEER. Trimming at V came to 6 bases and at J to 0 bases, leaving 10 bases not matched to a gene. The CDR3 is 17 amino acids. Written as DNA, the CDR3 is TGCGCCAGCAGTTCGAGCGGGGGACGGGGCTCCTACAATGAGCAGTTCTTC. Its translation: CASSSSGGRGSYNEQFF.

CDR3 region: CASRYHTGKESSYNSPLHF. In nucleotides, the CDR3 is TGTGCCAGCAGATACCACACCGGGAAAGAGAGCTCCTATAATTCACCCCTCCACTTT. The rearrangement uses TRBV6-2 or TRBV6-3 and TRBJ1-6; D is uncertain. Germline V gene data show CDR1 as MNHEY and CDR2 as SVGEGT. CDR3 size: 19 residues. V shed 6 bases and J shed 0 bases, with 21 bases lying between them.

The chain is built from TRBV2 and TRBJ1-3; D perhaps matches TRBD1 (5 bases). The CDR3 sequence is 15 residues long. CDR1 and CDR2 from the germline V gene are SNHLY and FYNNEI. Trimming shortened V by 9 bases and J by 0 bases, and 15 bases separated the two germline ends. The CDR3 region has the DNA TGTGCCAGTGGAAGAGGGGCAATCTCTGGAAACACCATATATTTT. This translates into CASGRGAISGNTIYF.

This rearrangement joins TRBV19 to TRBJ1-2; TRBD1 might be the D (5 bases). This CDR3 region has 11 residues. Germline V lookup: CDR1 LNHDA, CDR2 SQIVND (reference sequence). Trimming took off 9 bases at V and 8 bases at J, with 13 bases between the two ends. CDR3 loop: CASQEGAGYTF. The CDR3, as DNA: TGTGCCAGCCAGGAAGGGGCCGGCTACACCTTC.

The chain has TRBV29-1 and TRBJ1-5; D remains unclear. V was clipped by 6 bases and J by 6 bases, with 12 bases between them. This CDR3 comprises 12 residues. Germline V gives CDR1 SQVTM, CDR2 ANQGSEA. The chain's CDR3 is CSVGSIGQPQHF. CDR3 DNA: TGCAGCGTGGGGTCGATTGGTCAGCCCCAGCATTTT.